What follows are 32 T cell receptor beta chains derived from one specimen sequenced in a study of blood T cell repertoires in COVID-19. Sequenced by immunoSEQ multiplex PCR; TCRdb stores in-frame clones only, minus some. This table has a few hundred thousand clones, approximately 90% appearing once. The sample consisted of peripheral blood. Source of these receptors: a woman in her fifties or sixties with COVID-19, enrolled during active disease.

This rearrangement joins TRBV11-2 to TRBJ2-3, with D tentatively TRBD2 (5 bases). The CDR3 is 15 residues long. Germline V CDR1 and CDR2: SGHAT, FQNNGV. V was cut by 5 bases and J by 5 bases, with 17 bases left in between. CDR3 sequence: CASSPPFAGRDTQYF. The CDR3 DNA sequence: TGTGCCAGCAGCCCCCCCTTCGCGGGCAGAGATACGCAGTATTTT.

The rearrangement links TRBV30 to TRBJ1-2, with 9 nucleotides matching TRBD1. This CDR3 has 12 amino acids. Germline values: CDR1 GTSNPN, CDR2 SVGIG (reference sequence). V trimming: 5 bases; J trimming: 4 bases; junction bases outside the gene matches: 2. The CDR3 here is CAWGTGLYGYTF. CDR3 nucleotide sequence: TGTGCCTGGGGGACAGGGCTCTATGGCTACACCTTC.

The CDR3 nucleotides are TGTGCCAGCAGCTTGCTCCCGAATCAGCCCCAGCATTTT. Amino acids: CASSLLPNQPQHF. The chain joins TRBV5-6 to TRBJ1-5; D is unresolved. Trimming stripped 1 base from V and 4 bases from J, with 6 bases between. The CDR3 loop spans 13 amino acids. The V gene's germline CDR1 is SGHDT and CDR2 YYEEEE.

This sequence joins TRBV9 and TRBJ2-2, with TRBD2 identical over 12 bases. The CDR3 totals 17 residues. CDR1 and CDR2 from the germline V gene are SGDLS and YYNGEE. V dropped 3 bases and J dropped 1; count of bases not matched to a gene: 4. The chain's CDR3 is CASSAPSGRGNTGELFF. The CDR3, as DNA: TGTGCCAGCAGCGCCCCTAGCGGGAGGGGGAACACCGGGGAGCTGTTTTTT.

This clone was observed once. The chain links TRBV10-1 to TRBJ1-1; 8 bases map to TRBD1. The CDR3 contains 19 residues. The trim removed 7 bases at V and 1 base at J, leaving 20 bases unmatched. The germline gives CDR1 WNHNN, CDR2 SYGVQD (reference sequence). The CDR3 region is CASTSNSRAGGYRNTEAFF. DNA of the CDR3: TGCGCCAGCACGTCAAACTCGCGGGCAGGGGGCTATAGGAACACTGAAGCTTTCTTT.

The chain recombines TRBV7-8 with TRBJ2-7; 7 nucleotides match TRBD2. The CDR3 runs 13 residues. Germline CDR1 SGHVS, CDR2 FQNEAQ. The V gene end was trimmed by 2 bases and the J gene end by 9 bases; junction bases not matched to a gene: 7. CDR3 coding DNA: TGTGCCAGCAGCTTATCGGGAGGAGCACCGCAGTACTTC. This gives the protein CASSLSGGAPQYF.

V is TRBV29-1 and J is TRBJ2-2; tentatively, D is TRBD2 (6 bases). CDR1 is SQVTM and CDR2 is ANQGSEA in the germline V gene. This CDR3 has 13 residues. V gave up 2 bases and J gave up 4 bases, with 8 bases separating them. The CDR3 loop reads CSVERRVTGELFF. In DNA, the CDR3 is TGCAGCGTTGAAAGGAGGGTCACCGGGGAGCTGTTTTTT.

The CDR3: CASSFGQSDGYTF. The CDR3 DNA reads TGTGCCAGTAGTTTCGGACAGAGCGATGGCTACACCTTC. V and J are TRBV19 and TRBJ1-2, with D tentatively TRBD1 (6 bases). The V and J ends lost 5 bases and 6 bases respectively, with 13 bases between them. The CDR3 spans 13 residues. The germline gives CDR1 LNHDA, CDR2 SQIVND (reference sequence).

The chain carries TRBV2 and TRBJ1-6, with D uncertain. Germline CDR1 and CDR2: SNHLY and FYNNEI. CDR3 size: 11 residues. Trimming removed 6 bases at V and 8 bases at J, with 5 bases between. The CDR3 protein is CASREDSPLHF. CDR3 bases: TGTGCCAGCAGGGAGGATTCACCCCTCCACTTT.

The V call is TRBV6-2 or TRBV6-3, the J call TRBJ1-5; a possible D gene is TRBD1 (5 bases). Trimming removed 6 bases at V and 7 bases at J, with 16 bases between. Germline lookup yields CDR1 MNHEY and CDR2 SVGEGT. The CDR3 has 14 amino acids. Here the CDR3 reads CASSIGQGQQPQHF. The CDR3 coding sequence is TGTGCCAGCAGCATCGGGCAGGGTCAGCAGCCCCAGCATTTT.

CDR3 amino acids: CASSPGGQSGNTIYF. Written as DNA, the CDR3 is TGTGCCAGCTCACCAGGGGGCCAGTCTGGAAACACCATATATTTT. The V gene is TRBV18, the J gene TRBJ1-3, with D perhaps matching TRBD1 (6 bases). This CDR3 spans 15 amino acids. Trimming removed 2 bases from V and 1 base from J, with 9 bases in between. Germline values: CDR1 KGHSH, CDR2 LQKENI.

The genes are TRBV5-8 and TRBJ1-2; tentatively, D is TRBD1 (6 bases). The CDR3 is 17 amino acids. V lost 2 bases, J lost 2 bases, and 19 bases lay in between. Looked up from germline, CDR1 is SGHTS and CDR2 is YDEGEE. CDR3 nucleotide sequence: TGTGCCAGCAGCTTAGGACAGATAATTTTAACCAACTATGGCTACACCTTC. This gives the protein CASSLGQIILTNYGYTF. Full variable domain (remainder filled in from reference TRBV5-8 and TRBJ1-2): EAGVTQSPTHLIKTRGQQATLRCSPISGHTSVYWYQQALGLGLQFLLWYDEGEERNRGNFPPRFSGRQFPNYSSELNVNALELEDSALYLCASSLGQIILTNYGYTFGSGTRLTVV.

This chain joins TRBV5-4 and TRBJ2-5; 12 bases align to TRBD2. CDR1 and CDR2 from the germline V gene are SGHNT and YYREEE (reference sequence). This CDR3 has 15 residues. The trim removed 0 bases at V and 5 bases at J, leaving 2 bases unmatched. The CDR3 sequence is CASSLGLAGVETQYF. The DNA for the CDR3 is TGTGCCAGCAGCTTGGGACTAGCGGGAGTTGAGACCCAGTACTTC.

The CDR3 is CAWSLGPDTQYF. The CDR3, as DNA: TGTGCCTGGAGCCTGGGCCCAGATACGCAGTATTTT. This chain connects TRBV30 to TRBJ2-3; D remains unclear. The V end lost 3 bases, the J end lost 4 bases, and 8 bases lay between the germline ends. This CDR3 has 12 amino acids. Germline CDR1 GTSNPN, CDR2 SVGIG (reference sequence).

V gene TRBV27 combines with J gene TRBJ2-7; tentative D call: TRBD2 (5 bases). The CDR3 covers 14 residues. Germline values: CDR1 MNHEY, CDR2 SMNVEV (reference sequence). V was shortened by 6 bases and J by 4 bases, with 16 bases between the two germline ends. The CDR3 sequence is CASRLTRDTYEQYF. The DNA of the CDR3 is TGTGCCAGCAGACTTACTAGGGATACTTACGAGCAGTACTTC.

DNA of the CDR3: TGTGCCAGCAGATACAGCTTTGGGGCCAACGTCCTGACTTTC. Its protein is CASRYSFGANVLTF. This chain uses TRBV11-2 with TRBJ2-6; no clear D gene. The germline V gene encodes CDR1 SGHAT and CDR2 FQNNGV. The V end was cut by 6 bases, the J end by 3 bases, with 9 bases between. This CDR3 is built from 14 residues. The variable domain in full, with the rest retrieved from reference TRBV11-2 and TRBJ2-6, is EAGVAQSPRYKIIEKRQSVAFWCNPISGHATLYWYQQILGQGPKLLIQFQNNGVVDDSQLPKDRFSAERLKGVDSTLKIQPAKLEDSAVYLCASRYSFGANVLTFGAGSRLTVL.

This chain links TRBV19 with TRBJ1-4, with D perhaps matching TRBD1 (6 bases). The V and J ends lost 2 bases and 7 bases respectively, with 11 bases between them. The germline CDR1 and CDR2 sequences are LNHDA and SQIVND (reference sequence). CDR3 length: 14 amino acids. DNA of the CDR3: TGTGCCAGTAGTATATCGGGAGGGGGTGAAAAACTGTTTTTT. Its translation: CASSISGGGEKLFF.

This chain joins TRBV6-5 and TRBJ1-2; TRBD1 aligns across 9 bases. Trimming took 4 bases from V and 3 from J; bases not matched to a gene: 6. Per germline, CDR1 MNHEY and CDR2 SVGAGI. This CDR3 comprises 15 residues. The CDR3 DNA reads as TGTGCCAGCAGTTCCCGGACAGGGGCCTACTATGGCTACACCTTC. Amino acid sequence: CASSSRTGAYYGYTF.

The CDR3 DNA reads TGTGCCAGCAGTTACCGGCAACCCGGGGTACCTGAAGCTTTCTTT. This codes for CASSYRQPGVPEAFF. V and J are TRBV6-5 and TRBJ1-1; D remains unclear. Looked up from germline, CDR1 is MNHEY and CDR2 is SVGAGI. The CDR3 is 15 amino acids. Trimming removed 2 bases at V and 6 bases at J, with 16 bases between.

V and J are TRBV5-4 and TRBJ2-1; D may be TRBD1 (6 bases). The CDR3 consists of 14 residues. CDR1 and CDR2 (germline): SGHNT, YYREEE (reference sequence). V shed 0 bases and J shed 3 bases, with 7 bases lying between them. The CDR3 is CASSLEDSYNEQFF. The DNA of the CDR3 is TGTGCCAGCAGCTTGGAGGACAGCTACAATGAGCAGTTCTTC. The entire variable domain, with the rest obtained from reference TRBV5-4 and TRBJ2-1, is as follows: ETGVTQSPTHLIKTRGQQVTLRCSSQSGHNTVSWYQQALGQGPQFIFQYYREEENGRGNFPPRFSGLQFPNYSSELNVNALELDDSALYLCASSLEDSYNEQFFGPGTRLTVL.

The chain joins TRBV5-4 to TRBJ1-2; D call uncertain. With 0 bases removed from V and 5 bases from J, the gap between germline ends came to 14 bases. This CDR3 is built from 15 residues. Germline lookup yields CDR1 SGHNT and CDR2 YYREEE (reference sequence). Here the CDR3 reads CASSLVGRNLYGYTF. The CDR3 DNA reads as TGTGCCAGCAGCTTGGTTGGCAGGAATTTATATGGCTACACCTTC.

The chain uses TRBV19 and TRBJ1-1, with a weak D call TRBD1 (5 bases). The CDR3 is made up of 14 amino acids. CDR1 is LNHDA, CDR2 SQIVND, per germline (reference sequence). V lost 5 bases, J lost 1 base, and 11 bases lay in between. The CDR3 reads CASSGDRENTEAFF. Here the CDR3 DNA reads TGTGCCAGTAGTGGTGACAGAGAGAACACTGAAGCTTTCTTT.

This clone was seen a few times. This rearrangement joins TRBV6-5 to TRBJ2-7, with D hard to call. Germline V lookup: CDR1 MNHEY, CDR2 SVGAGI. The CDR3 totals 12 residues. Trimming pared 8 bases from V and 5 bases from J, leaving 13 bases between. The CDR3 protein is CASVKREHEQYF. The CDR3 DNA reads TGTGCCAGCGTTAAGCGCGAACACGAGCAGTACTTC.

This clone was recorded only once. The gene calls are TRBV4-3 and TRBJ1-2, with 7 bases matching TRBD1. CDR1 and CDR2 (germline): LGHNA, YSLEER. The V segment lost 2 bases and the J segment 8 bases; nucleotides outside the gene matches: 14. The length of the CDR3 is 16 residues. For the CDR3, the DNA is TGCGCCAGCAGCCAAACTACAAAGACAGGGCTCGGGGGCTACACCTTC. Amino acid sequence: CASSQTTKTGLGGYTF.

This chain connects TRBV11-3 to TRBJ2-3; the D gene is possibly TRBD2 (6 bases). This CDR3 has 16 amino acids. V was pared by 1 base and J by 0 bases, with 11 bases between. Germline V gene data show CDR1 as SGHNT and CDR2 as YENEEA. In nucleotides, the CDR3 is TGTGCCAGCAGCTTAGGCGGGACCTCTAGCACAGATACGCAGTATTTT. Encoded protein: CASSLGGTSSTDTQYF.

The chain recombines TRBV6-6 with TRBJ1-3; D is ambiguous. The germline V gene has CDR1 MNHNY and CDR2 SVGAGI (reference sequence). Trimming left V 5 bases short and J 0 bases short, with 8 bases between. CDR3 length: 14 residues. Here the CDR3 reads CASSSQVSGNTIYF. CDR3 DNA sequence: TGTGCCAGCAGTAGTCAGGTCTCTGGAAACACCATATATTTT.

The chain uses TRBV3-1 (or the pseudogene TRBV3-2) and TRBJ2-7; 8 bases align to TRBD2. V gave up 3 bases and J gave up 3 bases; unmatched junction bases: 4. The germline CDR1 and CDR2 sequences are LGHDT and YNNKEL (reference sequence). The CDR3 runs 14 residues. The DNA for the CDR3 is TGTGCCAGCAGCCACGCGGGAGGAAACTACGAGCAGTACTTC. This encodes CASSHAGGNYEQYF.

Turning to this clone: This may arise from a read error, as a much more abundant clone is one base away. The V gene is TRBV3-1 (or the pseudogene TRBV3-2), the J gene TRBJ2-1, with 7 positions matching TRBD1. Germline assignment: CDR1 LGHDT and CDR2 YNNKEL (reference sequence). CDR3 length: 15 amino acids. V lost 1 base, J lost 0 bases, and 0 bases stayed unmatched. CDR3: CASSQGDSSYNEQFF. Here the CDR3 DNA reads TGTGCCAGCAGCCAAGGGGACAGCTCCTACAATGAGCAGTTCTTC.

Written as DNA, the CDR3 is TGTGCCAGCAGCCTCGCAGGCTACGAGCAGTACTTC. Encoded protein: CASSLAGYEQYF. The genes are TRBV11-2 and TRBJ2-7; no definite D call. V was trimmed by 5 bases and J by 3 bases, leaving 8 bases between them. The CDR3 covers 12 residues. Germline lookup yields CDR1 SGHAT and CDR2 FQNNGV.

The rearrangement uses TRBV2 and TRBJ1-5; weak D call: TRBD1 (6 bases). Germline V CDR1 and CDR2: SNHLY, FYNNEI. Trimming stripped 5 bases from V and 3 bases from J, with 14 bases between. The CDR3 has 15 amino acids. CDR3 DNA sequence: TGTGCCAGCAGTCCGGGACAAAGGAACAATCAGCCCCAGCATTTT. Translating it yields CASSPGQRNNQPQHF. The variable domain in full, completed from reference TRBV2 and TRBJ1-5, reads EPEVTQTPSHQVTQMGQEVILRCVPISNHLYFYWYRQILGQKVEFLVSFYNNEISEKSEIFDDQFSVERPDGSNFTLKIRSTKLEDSAMYFCASSPGQRNNQPQHFGDGTRLSIL.

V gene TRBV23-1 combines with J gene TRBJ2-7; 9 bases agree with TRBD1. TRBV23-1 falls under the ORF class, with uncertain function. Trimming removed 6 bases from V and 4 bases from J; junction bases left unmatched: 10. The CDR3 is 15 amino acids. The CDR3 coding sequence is TGCGCCAGCAGCCCCCCCGGGACAGGGAAGTACGAGCAGTACTTC. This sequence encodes CASSPPGTGKYEQYF.

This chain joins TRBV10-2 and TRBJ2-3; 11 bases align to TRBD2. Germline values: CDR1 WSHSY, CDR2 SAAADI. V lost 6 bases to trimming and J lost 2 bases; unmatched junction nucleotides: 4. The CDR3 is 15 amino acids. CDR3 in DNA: TGCGCCAGCAGCAGACTAGCGGGAAACACAGATACGCAGTATTTT. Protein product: CASSRLAGNTDTQYF.